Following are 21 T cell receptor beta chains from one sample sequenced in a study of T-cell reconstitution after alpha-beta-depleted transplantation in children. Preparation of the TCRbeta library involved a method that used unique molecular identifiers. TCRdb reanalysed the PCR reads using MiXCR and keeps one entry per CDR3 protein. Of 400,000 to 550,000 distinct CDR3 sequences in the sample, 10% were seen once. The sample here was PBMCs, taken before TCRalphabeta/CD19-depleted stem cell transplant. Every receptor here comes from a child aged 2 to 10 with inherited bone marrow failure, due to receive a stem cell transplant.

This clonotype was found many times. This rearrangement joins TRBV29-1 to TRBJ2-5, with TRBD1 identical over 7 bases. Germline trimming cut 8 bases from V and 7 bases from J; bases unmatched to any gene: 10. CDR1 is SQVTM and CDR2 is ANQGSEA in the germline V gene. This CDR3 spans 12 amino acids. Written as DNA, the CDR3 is TGCAGCTTTACCGGGACAGAGGGGACCCAGTACTTC. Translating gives CSFTGTEGTQYF. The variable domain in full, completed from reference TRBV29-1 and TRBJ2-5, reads SAVISQKPSRDICQRGTSLTIQCQVDSQVTMMFWYRQQPGQSLTLIATANQGSEATYESGFVIDKFPISRPNLTFSTLTVSNMSPEDSSIYLCSFTGTEGTQYFGPGTRLLVL.

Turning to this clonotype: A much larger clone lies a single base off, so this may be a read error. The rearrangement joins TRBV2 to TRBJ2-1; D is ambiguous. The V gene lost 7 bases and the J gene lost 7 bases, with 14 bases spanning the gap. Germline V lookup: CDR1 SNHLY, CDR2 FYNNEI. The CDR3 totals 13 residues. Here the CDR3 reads CASTTVWWNEQFF. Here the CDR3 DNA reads TGTGCCAGCACTACGGTATGGTGGAATGAGCAGTTCTTC.

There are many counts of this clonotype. CDR3 sequence reads: CSAEQGLNEKLFF. CDR3 nucleotides: TGCAGTGCAGAACAGGGGCTGAATGAAAAACTGTTTTTT. The chain is built from TRBV20-1 and TRBJ1-4; TRBD1 agrees at 7 bases. The trim removed 6 bases at V and 5 bases at J, leaving 6 bases unmatched. Germline values: CDR1 DFQATT, CDR2 SNEGSKA (reference sequence). There are 13 residues in the CDR3.

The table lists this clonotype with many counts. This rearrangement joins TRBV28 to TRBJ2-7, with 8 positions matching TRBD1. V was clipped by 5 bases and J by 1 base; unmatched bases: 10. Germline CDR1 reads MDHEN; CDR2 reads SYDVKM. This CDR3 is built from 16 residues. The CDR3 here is CASSRLGTGLSYEQYF. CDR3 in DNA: TGTGCCAGCAGTCGACTCGGGACAGGCCTATCCTACGAGCAGTACTTC.

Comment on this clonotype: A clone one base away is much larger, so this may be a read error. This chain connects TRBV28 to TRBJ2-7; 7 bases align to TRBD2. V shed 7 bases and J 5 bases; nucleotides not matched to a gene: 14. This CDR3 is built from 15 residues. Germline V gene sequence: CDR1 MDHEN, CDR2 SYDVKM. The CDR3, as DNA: TGTGCCAGCACTTTCCCCGGGACTACGTCCGACGAGCAGTACTTC. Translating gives CASTFPGTTSDEQYF.

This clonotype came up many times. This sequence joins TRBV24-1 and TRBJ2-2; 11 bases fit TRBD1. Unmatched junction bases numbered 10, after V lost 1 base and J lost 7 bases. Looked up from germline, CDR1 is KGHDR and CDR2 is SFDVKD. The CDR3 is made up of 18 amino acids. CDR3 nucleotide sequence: TGTGCCACCAGTGATTTAAGCCCGGGACAGGGGGTAGGCGGGGAGCTGTTTTTT. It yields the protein CATSDLSPGQGVGGELFF.

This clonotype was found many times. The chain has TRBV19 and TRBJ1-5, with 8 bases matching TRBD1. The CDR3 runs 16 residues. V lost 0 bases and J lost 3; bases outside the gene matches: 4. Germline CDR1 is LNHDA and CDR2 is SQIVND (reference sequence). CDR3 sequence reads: CASSIDPGGTNQPQHF. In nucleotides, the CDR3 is TGTGCCAGTAGTATAGATCCAGGGGGCACCAATCAGCCCCAGCATTTT.

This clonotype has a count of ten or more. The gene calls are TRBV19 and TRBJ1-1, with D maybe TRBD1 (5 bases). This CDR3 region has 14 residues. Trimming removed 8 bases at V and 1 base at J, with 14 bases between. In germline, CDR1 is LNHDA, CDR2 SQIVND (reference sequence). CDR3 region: CASYNPGKNTEAFF. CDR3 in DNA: TGTGCCAGTTACAATCCAGGGAAGAACACTGAAGCTTTCTTT.

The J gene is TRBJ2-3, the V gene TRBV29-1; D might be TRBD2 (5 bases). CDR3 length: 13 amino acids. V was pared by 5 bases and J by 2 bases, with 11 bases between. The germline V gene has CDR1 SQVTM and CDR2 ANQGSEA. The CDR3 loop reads CSVSVGATDTQYF. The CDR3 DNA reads TGCAGCGTTAGTGTGGGAGCCACAGATACGCAGTATTTT.

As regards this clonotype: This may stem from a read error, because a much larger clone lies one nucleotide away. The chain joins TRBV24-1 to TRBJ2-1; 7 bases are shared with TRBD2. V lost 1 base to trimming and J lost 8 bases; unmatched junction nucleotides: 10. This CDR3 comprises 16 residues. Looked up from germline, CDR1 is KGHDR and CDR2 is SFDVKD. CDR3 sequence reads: CATSDLVGGSNYEQFF. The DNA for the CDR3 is TGTGCCACCAGTGATTTAGTGGGAGGGAGTAACTATGAGCAGTTCTTC.

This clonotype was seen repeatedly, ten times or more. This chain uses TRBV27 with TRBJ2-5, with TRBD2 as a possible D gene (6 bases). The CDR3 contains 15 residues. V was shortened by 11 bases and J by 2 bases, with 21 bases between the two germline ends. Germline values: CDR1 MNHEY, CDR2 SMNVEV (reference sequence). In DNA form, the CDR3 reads TGTGCCGGGCTCTTGTGGCGGGGAGAACAAGAGACCCAGTACTTC. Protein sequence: CAGLLWRGEQETQYF.

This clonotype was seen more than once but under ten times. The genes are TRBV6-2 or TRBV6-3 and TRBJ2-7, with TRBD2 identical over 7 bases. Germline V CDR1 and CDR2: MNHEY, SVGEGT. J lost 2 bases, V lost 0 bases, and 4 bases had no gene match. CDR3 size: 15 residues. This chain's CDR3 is CASSYSSGDTYEQYF. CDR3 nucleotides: TGTGCCAGCAGTTACTCAAGCGGGGATACCTACGAGCAGTACTTC.

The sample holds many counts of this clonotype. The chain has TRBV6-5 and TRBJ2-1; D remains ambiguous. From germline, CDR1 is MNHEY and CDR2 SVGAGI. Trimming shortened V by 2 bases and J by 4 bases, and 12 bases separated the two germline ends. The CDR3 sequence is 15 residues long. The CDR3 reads CASSYMLGIYNEQFF. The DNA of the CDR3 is TGTGCCAGCAGTTACATGCTGGGTATTTACAATGAGCAGTTCTTC.

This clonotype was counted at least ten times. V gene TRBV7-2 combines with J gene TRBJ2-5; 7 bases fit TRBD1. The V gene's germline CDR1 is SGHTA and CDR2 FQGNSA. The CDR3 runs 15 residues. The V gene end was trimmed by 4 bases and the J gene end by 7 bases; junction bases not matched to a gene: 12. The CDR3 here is CASSSIRQGRVTQYF. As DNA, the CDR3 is TGTGCCAGCAGCTCGATCAGACAGGGTCGTGTGACCCAGTACTTC.

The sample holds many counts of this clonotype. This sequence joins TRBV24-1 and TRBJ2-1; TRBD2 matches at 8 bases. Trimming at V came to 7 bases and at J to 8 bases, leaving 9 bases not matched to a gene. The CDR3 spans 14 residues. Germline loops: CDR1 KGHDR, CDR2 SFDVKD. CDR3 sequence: CATRPREGTDEQFF. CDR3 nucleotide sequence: TGTGCCACCAGACCCCGGGAGGGCACGGATGAGCAGTTCTTC.

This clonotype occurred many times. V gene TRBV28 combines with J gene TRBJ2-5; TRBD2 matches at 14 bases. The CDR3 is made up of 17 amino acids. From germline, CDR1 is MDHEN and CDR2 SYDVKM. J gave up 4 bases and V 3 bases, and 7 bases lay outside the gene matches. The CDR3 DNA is TGTGCCAGCAGTTTCCCTCGACTAGCGGGAGGGAGAGAGACCCAGTACTTC. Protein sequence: CASSFPRLAGGRETQYF.

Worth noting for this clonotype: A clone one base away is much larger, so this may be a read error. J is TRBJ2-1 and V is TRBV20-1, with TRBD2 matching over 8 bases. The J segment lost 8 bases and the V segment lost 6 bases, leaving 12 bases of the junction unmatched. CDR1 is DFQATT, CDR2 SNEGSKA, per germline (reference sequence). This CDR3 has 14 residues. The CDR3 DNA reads TGCAGTGCCGAAGTAGCGGGAAAAAGCTATGAGCAGTTCTTC. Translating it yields CSAEVAGKSYEQFF.

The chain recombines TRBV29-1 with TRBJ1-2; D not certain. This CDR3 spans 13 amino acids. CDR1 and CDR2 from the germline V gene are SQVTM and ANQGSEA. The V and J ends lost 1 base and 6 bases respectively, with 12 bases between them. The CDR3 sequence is CSVEGRRSNGYTF. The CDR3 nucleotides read TGCAGCGTTGAAGGACGGCGGTCGAATGGCTACACCTTC.

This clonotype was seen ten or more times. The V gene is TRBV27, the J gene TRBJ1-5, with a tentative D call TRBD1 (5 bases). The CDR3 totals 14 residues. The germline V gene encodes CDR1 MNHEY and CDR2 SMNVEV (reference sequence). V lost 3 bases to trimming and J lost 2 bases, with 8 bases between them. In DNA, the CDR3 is TGTGCCAGCAGTTTTACAGGAGGCAATCAGCCCCAGCATTTT. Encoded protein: CASSFTGGNQPQHF.

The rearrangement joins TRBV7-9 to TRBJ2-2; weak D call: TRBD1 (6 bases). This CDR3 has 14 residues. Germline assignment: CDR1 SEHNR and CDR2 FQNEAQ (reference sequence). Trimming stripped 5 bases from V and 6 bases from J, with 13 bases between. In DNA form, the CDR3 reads TGTGCCAGCAGCGGGGTACAGGGCCCCGGGGAGCTGTTTTTT. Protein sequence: CASSGVQGPGELFF.

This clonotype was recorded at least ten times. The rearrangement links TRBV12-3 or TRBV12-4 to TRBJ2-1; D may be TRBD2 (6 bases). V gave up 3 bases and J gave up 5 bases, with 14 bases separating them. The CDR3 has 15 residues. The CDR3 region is CASSLGGVPNNEQFF. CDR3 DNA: TGTGCCAGCAGTTTGGGGGGAGTTCCGAACAATGAGCAGTTCTTC.